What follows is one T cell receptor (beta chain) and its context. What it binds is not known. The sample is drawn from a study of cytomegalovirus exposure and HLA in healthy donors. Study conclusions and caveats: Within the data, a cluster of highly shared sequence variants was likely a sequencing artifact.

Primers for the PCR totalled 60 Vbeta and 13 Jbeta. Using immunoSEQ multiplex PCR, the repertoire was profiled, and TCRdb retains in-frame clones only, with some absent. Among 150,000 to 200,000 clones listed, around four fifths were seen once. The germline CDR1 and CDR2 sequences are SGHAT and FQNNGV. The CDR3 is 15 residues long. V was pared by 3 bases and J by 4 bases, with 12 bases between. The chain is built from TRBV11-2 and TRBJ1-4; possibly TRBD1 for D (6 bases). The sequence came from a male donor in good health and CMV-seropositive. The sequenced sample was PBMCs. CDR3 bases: TGTGCCAGCAGCTTTAAGGGGGTAGTTAATGAAAAACTGTTTTTT. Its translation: CASSFKGVVNEKLFF.